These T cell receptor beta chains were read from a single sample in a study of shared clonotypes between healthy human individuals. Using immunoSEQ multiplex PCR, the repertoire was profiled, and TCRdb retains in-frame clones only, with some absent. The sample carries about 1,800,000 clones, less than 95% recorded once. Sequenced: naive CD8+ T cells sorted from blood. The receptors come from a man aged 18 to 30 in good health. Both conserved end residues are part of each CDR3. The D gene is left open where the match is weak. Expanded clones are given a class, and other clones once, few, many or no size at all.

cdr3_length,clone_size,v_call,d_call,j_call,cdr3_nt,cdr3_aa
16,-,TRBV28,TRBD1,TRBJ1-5,TGTGCCAGCAGTTCCGGGACAGGGCCGGCTCTTCAGCCCCAGCATTTT,CASSSGTGPALQPQHF
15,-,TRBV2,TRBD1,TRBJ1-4,TGTGCCAGCAGTCGTAGACAGGGGGCCGATGAAAAACTGTTTTTT,CASSRRQGADEKLFF
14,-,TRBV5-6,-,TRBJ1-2,TGTGCCAGCAGCCACCGGGGGGACGGCTATGGCTACACCTTC,CASSHRGDGYGYTF
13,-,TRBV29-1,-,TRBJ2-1,TGCAGCGTTGAAGATCCTCGGGGAAATGAGCAGTTCTTC,CSVEDPRGNEQFF
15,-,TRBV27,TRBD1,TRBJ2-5,TGTGCCAGCAGTTCGAGGGGGCTCAGGGCGGAGACCCAGTACTTC,CASSSRGLRAETQYF
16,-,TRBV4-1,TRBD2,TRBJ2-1,TGCGCCAGCAGACCTCGACTAGCGGGGGGCTACAATGAGCAGTTCTTC,CASRPRLAGGYNEQFF
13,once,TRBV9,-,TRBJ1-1,TGTGCCAGCAGCGTTTCAGGTAACACTGAAGCTTTCTTT,CASSVSGNTEAFF
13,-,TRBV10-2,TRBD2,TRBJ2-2,TGCGCCAGCAGTGAGTGGGGGGGCGGGGAGCTGTTTTTT,CASSEWGGGELFF
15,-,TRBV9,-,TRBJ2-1,TGTGCCAGCAGCCCCCCACAAAAATCCTACAATGAGCAGTTCTTC,CASSPPQKSYNEQFF
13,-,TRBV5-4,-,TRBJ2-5,TGTGCCAGCAGTTCGCGGGGCCAAGAGACCCAGTACTTC,CASSSRGQETQYF
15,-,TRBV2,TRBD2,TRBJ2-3,TGTGCCAGCAAAGGGACTAGCGAGGTCACAGATACGCAGTATTTT,CASKGTSEVTDTQYF
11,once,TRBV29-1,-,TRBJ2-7,TGCAGCGTTAGTGGGACCTACGAGCAGTACTTC,CSVSGTYEQYF
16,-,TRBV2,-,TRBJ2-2,TGTGCCAGCAGTGTCGGGGTTCTCCAATCTCCCGGGGAGCTGTTTTTT,CASSVGVLQSPGELFF
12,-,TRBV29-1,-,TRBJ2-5,TGCAGCGTTGATGTGGGGCTGAAGACCCAGTACTTC,CSVDVGLKTQYF
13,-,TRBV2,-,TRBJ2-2,TGTGCCAGCGACAGGACGAACACCGGGGAGCTGTTTTTT,CASDRTNTGELFF
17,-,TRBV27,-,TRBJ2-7,TGTGCCAGCAGCCCCAGGGACTCGACTTGGTCACTCTACGAGCAGTACTTC,CASSPRDSTWSLYEQYF